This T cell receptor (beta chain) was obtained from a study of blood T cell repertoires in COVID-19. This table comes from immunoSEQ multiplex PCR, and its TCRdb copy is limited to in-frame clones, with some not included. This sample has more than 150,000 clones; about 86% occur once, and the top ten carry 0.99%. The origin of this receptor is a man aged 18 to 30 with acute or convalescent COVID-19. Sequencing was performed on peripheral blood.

The CDR3 spells CASRPEHRGQGFGYTF. The CDR3 DNA reads as TGTGCAAGTCGCCCCGAACATCGGGGACAGGGATTTGGCTACACCTTC. J is TRBJ1-2 and V is TRBV12-2; TRBD1, the table's D call, lacks a check against the DNA. TRBV12-2 is assigned pseudogene status. CDR3 size: 16 residues.